The clone carrying this T cell receptor beta chain appeared a few times. Its target is unknown. Reverse transcription of all isolated RNA meant that expressed TCRB transcripts were sequenced. TCRdb's copy holds only in-frame clones and misses some; the assay was immunoSEQ multiplex PCR. The profile shows tens of thousands of clones, around three fifths of them singletons. These data belong to a study of beta chain features in type 1 diabetes. Per germline, CDR1 SGHVS and CDR2 FQNEAQ. CDR3 length equals 15 residues. The junction had 7 bases not matched to a gene; V was cut back by 5 bases and J by 4 bases. Via CD45RO/CCR7/CD25/CD127/CD95/CD27, cells of the CD4+ naive, central memory, regulatory and stem cell-like memory subsets were sorted. Study outcomes and limitations: Moderately but significantly shorter TCRB CDR3s were found in Type 1 diabetes patients in all four CD4+ subsets. Equally in patients and controls, PCR might preferentially amplify shorter templates.

The chain links TRBV7-8 to TRBJ2-7; 11 bases are a match to TRBD1. Specimen: Tregs from blood. The receptor comes from a woman under 30 in good health. The CDR3 here is CASSPGTGGTYEQYF. The CDR3 DNA reads as TGTGCCAGCAGCCCGGGGACAGGGGGAACATACGAGCAGTACTTC.